This paragraph covers one TCR beta chain sequence. This CDR3 has 14 amino acids. Germline loops: CDR1 LGHDT, CDR2 YNNKEL (reference sequence). J gave up 3 bases and V 5 bases, and 2 bases lay outside the gene matches. This entry belongs to a study of blood T cell repertoires in COVID-19. Study at large: T cells, B-cell-depleted T cells, or PBMCs provided the cDNA or gDNA that served as material.

The repertoire was sequenced with immunoSEQ multiplex PCR; TCRdb's copy has only in-frame clones and lacks some. The sample yields around 200,000 clones, about nine tenths seen once. The V call is TRBV3-1 (or the pseudogene TRBV3-2), the J call TRBJ2-3; 10 bases are shared with TRBD2. Sequenced: peripheral blood. This receptor was identified in a woman aged 45-59 years with acute or convalescent COVID-19. Here the CDR3 DNA reads TGTGCCAGCAGCTTGACTAGCGGGACAGATACGCAGTATTTT. Amino acids: CASSLTSGTDTQYF.